This T cell receptor beta chain was recovered during a study of spatial heterogeneity in lung cancer. Germline loops: CDR1 LGHNA, CDR2 YNFKEQ. This CDR3 has 16 amino acids. V was cut by 6 bases and J by 7 bases, with 21 bases left in between. From the 5' RACE reads, TCRdb called clonotypes with MiXCR, one entry per CDR3 protein. The table lists about 36,000 distinct CDR3 sequences, around 5.2% of them singletons. Time point: sample taken at primary tumor resection. Tumor, nontumor lung or frozen PBMC supplied whole RNA that was sequenced unsorted. This clonotype was detected many times. The V and J genes are TRBV4-2 and TRBJ1-4; possible D gene TRBD1, 5 bases. The input for sequencing was PBMCs, taken at surgery. This TCR was recovered from a female donor with early-stage non-small cell lung cancer. CDR3 nucleotides: TGTGCCAGCAGGCAACGGTCGGGAGGGGCGAGTGAAAAACTGTTTTTT. Translated, it gives CASRQRSGGASEKLFF.